This T cell receptor (beta chain) was captured in a study of early T cells in non-severe SARS-CoV-2 infection. TCRdb reanalysed the 5' RACE reads using MiXCR and keeps one entry per CDR3 protein. The table lists roughly 97,000 distinct CDR3 sequences, 9.5% to 11% of them singletons. CDR1 and CDR2 (germline): LGHNT, FRNRAP. The CDR3 consists of 17 residues. V was clipped by 5 bases and J by 13 bases; unmatched bases: 21. This chain connects TRBV12-5 to TRBJ1-4; 8 nucleotides line up with TRBD1. The receptor was isolated from an adult who was a healthcare worker with PCR-confirmed SARS-CoV-2 infection or an uninfected control (not recorded which). This specimen consisted of whole blood, obtained at baseline. The CDR3 here is CASGLTRRTGRWRSLFF. The CDR3 DNA is TGTGCTAGTGGTCTCACTAGACGGACAGGGCGGTGGAGGTCACTGTTTTTT.